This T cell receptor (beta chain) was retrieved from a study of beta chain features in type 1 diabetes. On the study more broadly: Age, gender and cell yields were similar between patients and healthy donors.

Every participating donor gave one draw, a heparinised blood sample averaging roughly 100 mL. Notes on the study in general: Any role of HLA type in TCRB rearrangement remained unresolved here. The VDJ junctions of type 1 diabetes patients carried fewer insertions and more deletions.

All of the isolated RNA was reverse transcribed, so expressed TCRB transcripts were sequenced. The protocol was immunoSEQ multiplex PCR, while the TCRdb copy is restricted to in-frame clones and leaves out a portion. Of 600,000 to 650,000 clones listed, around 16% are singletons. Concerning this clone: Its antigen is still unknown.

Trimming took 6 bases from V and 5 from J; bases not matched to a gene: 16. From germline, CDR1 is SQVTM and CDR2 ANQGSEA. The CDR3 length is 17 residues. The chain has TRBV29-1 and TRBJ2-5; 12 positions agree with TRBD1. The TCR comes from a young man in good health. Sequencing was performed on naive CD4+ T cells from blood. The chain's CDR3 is CSVILSGDRGQQETQYF. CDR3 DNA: TGCAGCGTAATCCTTTCCGGGGACAGGGGGCAACAGGAGACCCAGTACTTC.